Described below is a single T cell receptor beta chain sequence and its context. The data are from a study of blood T cell repertoires in COVID-19. Trimming stripped 2 bases from V and 1 base from J, with 11 bases between. This CDR3 region has 15 residues. CDR1 and CDR2 (germline): MGHRA, YSYEKL. Repertoires were generated with immunoSEQ multiplex PCR, while TCRdb's copy carries only in-frame clones and drops some. The table records tens of thousands of clones, 70% to 80% of them present only once. The chain uses TRBV4-1 and TRBJ1-2, with unresolved D. The sample comprised peripheral blood. This sequence was found in a man in his fifties or sixties with active or convalescent COVID-19. The CDR3: CASSQLAGDNYGYTF. The CDR3 nucleotides read TGCGCCAGCAGCCAATTAGCTGGAGATAACTATGGCTACACCTTC.